Reported below is one T cell receptor (beta chain). The germline gives CDR1 PRHDT, CDR2 FYEKMQ (reference sequence). The CDR3 has 14 residues. The V and J ends lost 1 base and 6 bases respectively, with 13 bases between them. The sample comes from a study of T cell changes during pregnancy in multiple sclerosis. Profiled with immunoSEQ multiplex PCR; TCRdb holds only in-frame clones, not every one. The repertoire holds around 30,000 clones, with 80% to 90% as singletons. The chain recombines TRBV13 with TRBJ2-7; a weak D match, TRBD2 (5 bases). The sample consisted of CD8+ T cells from peripheral blood mononuclear cells, taken in the second trimester of pregnancy. The origin of this receptor is a female donor with multiple sclerosis, enrolled in a pregnancy study. The chain's CDR3 is CASSLEGPTSEQYF. Written as DNA, the CDR3 is TGTGCCAGCAGCTTAGAGGGCCCTACTAGCGAGCAGTACTTC.